This T cell receptor (beta chain) was profiled in a study of T cells in Graves' hyperthyroidism and ophthalmopathy. Across the study: Sampling of peripheral blood happened at initial diagnosis, prior to any treatment. Broader study findings: Most thyroid clonotypes that were expanded above 0.001 also turned up in blood.

At least ten counts were recorded for this clonotype. Its antigen is currently unknown. From germline, CDR1 is MDHEN and CDR2 SYDVKM. This CDR3 spans 15 amino acids. V lost 3 bases and J lost 0; bases outside the gene matches: 2. TCR beta CDR3 sequences were amplified from RNA transcripts. First-round RT-PCR targeting the TCR CDR3 was performed with the HTBI primer set. TCRdb ran MiXCR on the multiplex PCR reads and lists one entry per CDR3 protein. The table includes approximately 600,000 distinct CDR3 sequences, roughly 16% detected once. Diagnoses used clinical symptoms, serum thyroxine and TRAb, thyroid ultrasound and orbital computed tomography.

The sequence came from a woman in her twenties or thirties with Graves' hyperthyroidism. The sequencing sample was made of blood. The V and J genes are TRBV28 and TRBJ2-1; 7 positions agree with TRBD2. The CDR3: CASSFSGYSYNEQFF. In DNA, the CDR3 is TGTGCCAGCAGTTTTAGCGGGTACTCCTACAATGAGCAGTTCTTC.